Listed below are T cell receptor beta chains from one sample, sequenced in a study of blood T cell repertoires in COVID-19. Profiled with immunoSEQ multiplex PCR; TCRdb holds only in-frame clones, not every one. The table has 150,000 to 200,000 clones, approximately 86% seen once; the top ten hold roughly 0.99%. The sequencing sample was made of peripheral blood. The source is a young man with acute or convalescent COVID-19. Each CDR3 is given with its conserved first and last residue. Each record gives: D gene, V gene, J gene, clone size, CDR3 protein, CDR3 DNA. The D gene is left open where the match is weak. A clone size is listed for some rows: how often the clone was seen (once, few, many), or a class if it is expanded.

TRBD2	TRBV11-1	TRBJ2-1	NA	CASSIDSLAGLNEQFF	TGTGCCAGCAGCATAGATAGCCTAGCGGGCTTAAATGAGCAGTTCTTC
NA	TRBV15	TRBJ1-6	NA	CATSREISGDSPLHF	TGTGCCACCAGCAGAGAGATATCAGGGGATTCACCCCTCCACTTT
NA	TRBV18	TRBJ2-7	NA	CASSPASYEQYF	TGTGCCAGCTCACCGGCCTCCTACGAGCAGTACTTC
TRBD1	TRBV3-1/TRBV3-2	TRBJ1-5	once	CASSQGGQPQPQHF	TGTGCCAGCAGCCAGGGGGGACAGCCCCAGCCCCAGCATTTT
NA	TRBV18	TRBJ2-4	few	CASSPAEGQRNIQYF	TGTGCCAGCTCACCAGCGGAGGGACAGAGAAACATTCAGTACTTC
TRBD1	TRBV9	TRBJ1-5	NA	CASSRTGIPYQPQHF	TGTGCCAGCAGCCGGACAGGGATCCCGTATCAGCCCCAGCATTTT
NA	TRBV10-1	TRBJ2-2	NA	CASSVEITGELFF	TGCGCCAGCAGTGTTGAGATCACCGGGGAGCTGTTTTTT
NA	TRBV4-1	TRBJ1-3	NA	CASSLGETGNTIYF	TGCGCCAGCAGTCTCGGAGAAACTGGAAACACCATATATTTT
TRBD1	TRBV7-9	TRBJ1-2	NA	CASSGPGQGAHGYTF	TGTGCCAGCAGCGGACCGGGACAGGGGGCGCATGGCTACACCTTC
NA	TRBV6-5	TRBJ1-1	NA	CASSIGVMNTEAFF	TGTGCCAGCAGTATAGGGGTCATGAACACTGAAGCTTTCTTT
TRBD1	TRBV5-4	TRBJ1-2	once	CASSPSSRTGPNYGYTF	TGTGCCAGCAGCCCGAGTTCCCGGACAGGGCCTAACTATGGCTACACCTTC
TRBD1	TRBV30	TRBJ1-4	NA	CAWLGQYNEKLFF	TGTGCCTGGCTGGGACAGTATAATGAAAAACTGTTTTTT
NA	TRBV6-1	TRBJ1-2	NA	CASSERSGQNYGYTF	TGTGCCAGCAGTGAACGTTCCGGACAGAACTATGGCTACACCTTC
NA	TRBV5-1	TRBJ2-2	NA	CASSLGGLTTGELFF	TGCGCCAGCAGCTTGGGAGGGTTGACCACCGGGGAGCTGTTTTTT
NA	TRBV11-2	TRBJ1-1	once	CASSPRKGPNTEAFF	TGTGCCAGCAGCCCAAGAAAGGGGCCGAACACTGAAGCTTTCTTT
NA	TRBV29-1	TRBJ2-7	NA	CSVGGTITGGQYF	TGCAGCGTGGGGGGGACAATTACTGGCGGGCAGTACTTC
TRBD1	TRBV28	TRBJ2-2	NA	CVSSNLDRGLTGELFF	TGTGTCAGCAGCAACCTCGACAGGGGGCTAACCGGGGAGCTGTTTTTT
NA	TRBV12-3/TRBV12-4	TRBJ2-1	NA	CASSLSRLDEQFF	TGTGCCAGCAGTTTAAGTAGATTGGATGAGCAGTTCTTC